Each of the 29 T cell receptor beta chains below was sequenced from the same sample in a study of early stage breast cancer tumors. Data came from immunoSEQ multiplex PCR; TCRdb stores just in-frame clones and leaves some out. This table holds 45,000 to 60,000 clones, approximately 90% found once. Sequenced: blood. These receptors were collected from a person between 65 and 79 years old with breast cancer.

The V call is TRBV28, the J call TRBJ1-6; D is unresolved. V dropped 2 bases and J dropped 1 base, with 12 bases sitting between them. The CDR3 sequence is 17 residues long. In germline, CDR1 is MDHEN, CDR2 SYDVKM. The CDR3 loop is CASSLLGVGSYNSPLHF. In nucleotides, the CDR3 is TGTGCCAGCAGTTTACTCGGGGTAGGGTCCTATAATTCACCCCTCCACTTT.

The table lists this clone with a few counts. This sequence joins TRBV7-7 and TRBJ2-2; a weak D match, TRBD1 (7 bases). The CDR3 runs 14 residues. Germline V gives CDR1 SSHAT, CDR2 FNYEAQ (reference sequence). V was shortened by 6 bases and J by 2 bases, with 10 bases between the two germline ends. For the CDR3, the DNA is TGTGCCAGCAGGCAGGGGGGAAACACCGGGGAGCTGTTTTTT. Its translation: CASRQGGNTGELFF. Using reference TRBV7-7 and TRBJ2-2 for the parts outside the CDR3, the full variable domain is GAGVSQSPRYKVTKRGQDVTLRCDPISSHATLYWYQQALGQGPEFLTYFNYEAQPDKSGLPSDRFSAERPEGSISTLTIQRTEQRDSAMYRCASRQGGNTGELFFGEGSRLTVL.

The rearrangement links TRBV9 to TRBJ2-5, with 7 bases matching TRBD2. Trimming removed 4 bases from V and 4 bases from J; junction bases left unmatched: 4. Germline lookup yields CDR1 SGDLS and CDR2 YYNGEE. The CDR3 covers 13 residues. The CDR3 bases are TGTGCCAGCAGCTTGGGAGGGAGAGAGACCCAGTACTTC. Translation: CASSLGGRETQYF.

The chain employs TRBV30 and TRBJ1-6; D is unresolved. In germline, CDR1 is GTSNPN, CDR2 SVGIG (reference sequence). There are 10 residues in the CDR3. Trimming removed 5 bases from V and 10 bases from J, with 6 bases in between. The CDR3 loop is CAWGRSPLHF. CDR3 DNA sequence: TGTGCCTGGGGGAGGTCACCCCTCCACTTT.

With respect to this clone: At one boundary the junction diverges from the germline segment, which might be a read error. This sequence joins TRBV7-9 and TRBJ1-1, with 10 bases matching TRBD1. The CDR3 is made up of 11 amino acids. Germline V lookup: CDR1 SEHNR, CDR2 FQNEAQ (reference sequence). The DNA of the CDR3 is TGTGCCAGCAGAGCGGGACAGGGGCTCTGTTTT. This codes for CASRAGQGLCF.

DNA of the CDR3: TGTGCCAGTAGTATGCGGGAGGAGGATTCACCCCTCCACTTT. It codes for CASSMREEDSPLHF. This rearrangement joins TRBV19 to TRBJ1-6; no reliable D call. Trimming took off 3 bases at V and 8 bases at J, with 11 bases between the two ends. Germline CDR1 LNHDA, CDR2 SQIVND (reference sequence). This CDR3 comprises 14 residues.

This clone was counted a few times. J is TRBJ1-2 and V is TRBV6-5; D might be TRBD1 (5 bases). Germline CDR1 and CDR2: MNHEY and SVGAGI. The V end was cut by 10 bases, the J end by 7 bases, with 13 bases between. CDR3 size: 11 residues. CDR3 nucleotide sequence: TGTGCCACCAGGGAAGGGGTTGGCTACACCTTC. Its protein is CATREGVGYTF.

The rearrangement uses TRBV7-3 and TRBJ2-2, with 12 bases fitting TRBD2. This CDR3 spans 16 amino acids. Germline V gives CDR1 SGHTA, CDR2 FQGTGA. V gave up 5 bases and J gave up 0 bases; unmatched junction bases: 1. In DNA, the CDR3 is TGTGCCAGCAGCCTAGCGGGAGGGACGAACACCGGGGAGCTGTTTTTT. This translates into CASSLAGGTNTGELFF.

The chain carries TRBV7-2 and TRBJ2-7, with 13 bases identical to TRBD2. V was pared by 5 bases and J by 6 bases, with 10 bases of the junction left unmatched. The length of the CDR3 is 16 residues. Germline CDR1 SGHTA, CDR2 FQGNSA. In nucleotides, the CDR3 is TGTGCCAGCAGCCCTCGGACTAGCGGGGGTCTGGGCGAGCAGTACTTC. Translated, it gives CASSPRTSGGLGEQYF.

The chain is built from TRBV27 and TRBJ1-4, with 7 bases matching TRBD1. CDR1 and CDR2 (germline): MNHEY, SMNVEV (reference sequence). The V and J ends lost 2 bases and 7 bases, in that order; junction bases with no gene match: 4. The CDR3 loop spans 14 amino acids. The CDR3 reads CASSLQGGREKLFF. For the CDR3, the DNA is TGTGCCAGCAGTTTACAGGGGGGTCGTGAAAAACTGTTTTTT.

The V gene is TRBV14, the J gene TRBJ2-7; weak D call: TRBD2 (6 bases). The V gene's germline CDR1 is SGHDN and CDR2 FVKESK. V dropped 4 bases and J dropped 2 bases, with 15 bases sitting between them. This CDR3 has 15 amino acids. The CDR3 coding sequence is TGTGCCAGCAGCCCGACTAGAGGGCGGGCCTACGAGCAGTACTTC. Translating it yields CASSPTRGRAYEQYF.

This clone was seen a single time. The V call is TRBV6-5, the J call TRBJ2-7; the match to TRBD1 covers 7 bases. V shed 6 bases, J shed 1 base, and the junction held 6 bases outside the gene matches. This CDR3 region has 14 residues. Looked up from germline, CDR1 is MNHEY and CDR2 is SVGAGI. The CDR3 is CASRSRQGSYEQYF. The CDR3 DNA reads as TGTGCCAGCAGGTCCCGACAGGGATCCTACGAGCAGTACTTC.

The V and J genes are TRBV6-6 and TRBJ1-5; D is possibly TRBD1 (5 bases). Germline loops: CDR1 MNHNY, CDR2 SVGAGI (reference sequence). This CDR3 has 15 amino acids. Trimming removed 7 bases from V and 3 bases from J, with 16 bases in between. The CDR3 is CASTTGRADNQPQHF. DNA for the CDR3: TGTGCCAGCACCACAGGACGGGCGGACAATCAGCCCCAGCATTTT.

This clone was found a few times. The rearrangement links TRBV7-2 to TRBJ2-7; tentatively, D is TRBD1 (6 bases). The V and J ends lost 5 bases and 5 bases respectively, with 19 bases between them. Germline CDR1 is SGHTA and CDR2 is FQGNSA. This CDR3 has 15 residues. The CDR3 region has the DNA TGTGCCAGCAGCCCGACCTACAGGGCGGGCAACGAGCAGTACTTC. This sequence encodes CASSPTYRAGNEQYF.

This clone was counted a single time. This chain links TRBV2 with TRBJ2-7, with D uncertain. Looked up from germline, CDR1 is SNHLY and CDR2 is FYNNEI. The CDR3 is 15 amino acids. V lost 7 bases, J lost 1 base, and 17 bases lay in between. The CDR3 protein is CASTDPPQASYEQYF. The CDR3 region has the DNA TGTGCCAGCACCGACCCACCCCAGGCTTCCTACGAGCAGTACTTC.

V is TRBV30 and J is TRBJ2-5; no clear D gene. The CDR3 totals 13 residues. Trimming removed 3 bases from V and 1 base from J, with 9 bases in between. Germline CDR1 is GTSNPN and CDR2 is SVGIG (reference sequence). The DNA of the CDR3 is TGTGCCTGGAGGCGTCTTATCCAAGAGACCCAGTACTTC. Amino acid sequence: CAWRRLIQETQYF.

This clone came up once. This chain links TRBV5-4 with TRBJ1-3; D is ambiguous. CDR3 length: 15 residues. V was clipped by 3 bases and J by 0 bases, with 10 bases between them. In germline, CDR1 is SGHNT, CDR2 YYREEE (reference sequence). For the CDR3, the DNA is TGTGCCAGCAGCTCGGGAAAGAGCTCTGGAAACACCATATATTTT. Protein sequence: CASSSGKSSGNTIYF.

This chain uses TRBV5-4 with TRBJ1-1; D uncertain. Trimming pared 4 bases from V and 1 base from J, leaving 5 bases between. From germline, CDR1 is SGHNT and CDR2 YYREEE (reference sequence). The CDR3 runs 12 residues. The CDR3: CASSPWNTEAFF. CDR3 bases: TGTGCCAGCAGCCCATGGAACACTGAAGCTTTCTTT.

The genes are TRBV6-6 and TRBJ2-7; 12 bases agree with TRBD2. Germline-derived CDR1 and CDR2 are MNHNY and SVGAGI (reference sequence). CDR3 length: 14 amino acids. After removal of 8 bases from V and 4 bases from J, the junction contained 6 bases not matched to a gene. In DNA form, the CDR3 reads TGTGCCAGCGGGTCTAGCGGGGGGGCGTACGAGCAGTACTTC. Amino acid sequence: CASGSSGGAYEQYF.

The genes are TRBV6-1 and TRBJ2-7, with D possibly matching TRBD1 (5 bases). CDR1 is MNHNS and CDR2 is SASEGT in the germline V gene. Trimming removed 9 bases from V and 5 bases from J, with 14 bases in between. This CDR3 has 12 amino acids. The CDR3 DNA is TGTGCCAGAAGGAGTGACAGCCACGAGCAGTACTTC. This encodes CARRSDSHEQYF.

The V and J genes are TRBV30 and TRBJ1-6; D is undetermined. The CDR3 runs to 13 residues. CDR1 GTSNPN and CDR2 SVGIG come from the germline V gene (reference sequence). The V and J ends lost 4 bases and 6 bases respectively, with 10 bases between them. The CDR3 here is CAWTRNGNSPLHF. In nucleotides, the CDR3 is TGTGCCTGGACTAGAAACGGTAATTCACCCCTCCACTTT.

DNA of the CDR3: TGCGCCAGCAGCGAAATCCCAGGGGGAGCTAACTATGGCTACACCTTC. Residues: CASSEIPGGANYGYTF. The J gene is TRBJ1-2, the V gene TRBV5-1, with TRBD1 identical over 7 bases. The V gene end was trimmed by 4 bases and the J gene end by 0 bases; junction bases not matched to a gene: 9. The CDR3 contains 16 residues. CDR1 SGHRS and CDR2 YFSETQ come from the germline V gene.

A remark on this clone: At one end the junction does not follow the germline gene, possibly because of a read error. The CDR3 sequence is CASSFFSDSDEQYF. The CDR3 DNA follows: TGTGCCAGTAGTTTTTTTAGCGACTCCGACGAGCAGTACTTC. V is TRBV19 and J is TRBJ2-7, with a weak D call TRBD2 (5 bases). Per the germline V gene, CDR1 is LNHDA and CDR2 is SQIVND (reference sequence). The CDR3 length is 14 residues.

The genes are TRBV2 and TRBJ1-1, with D possibly matching TRBD1 (6 bases). This CDR3 comprises 14 residues. The V end was cut by 6 bases, the J end by 5 bases, with 16 bases between. The germline V gene has CDR1 SNHLY and CDR2 FYNNEI. The CDR3 sequence is CASSLQGRKTEAFF. As DNA, the CDR3 is TGTGCCAGCAGCCTCCAGGGGCGAAAAACTGAAGCTTTCTTT. Full variable domain (remainder filled in from reference TRBV2 and TRBJ1-1): EPEVTQTPSHQVTQMGQEVILRCVPISNHLYFYWYRQILGQKVEFLVSFYNNEISEKSEIFDDQFSVERPDGSNFTLKIRSTKLEDSAMYFCASSLQGRKTEAFFGQGTRLTVV.

V usage is TRBV2 and J usage is TRBJ2-3; 8 positions agree with TRBD2. After removal of 8 bases from V and 2 bases from J, the junction contained 6 bases not matched to a gene. The CDR3 consists of 14 residues. Per the germline V gene, CDR1 is SNHLY and CDR2 is FYNNEI. The CDR3 nucleotides are TGTGCCAGCGGGCGGGGGGCAAACACAGATACGCAGTATTTT. Amino acids: CASGRGANTDTQYF.

This clone was seen once. V and J are TRBV7-3 and TRBJ1-2, with 8 bases that match TRBD1. CDR3 length equals 13 residues. CDR1 SGHTA and CDR2 FQGTGA come from the germline V gene. V gave up 5 bases and J gave up 8 bases; unmatched junction bases: 7. This CDR3 reads CASSRGQGRGYTF. In DNA, the CDR3 is TGTGCCAGCAGCCGCGGACAGGGAAGGGGCTACACCTTC. Filled out from reference TRBV7-3 and TRBJ1-2, the complete variable domain reads GAGVSQTPSNKVTEKGKYVELRCDPISGHTALYWYRQSLGQGPEFLIYFQGTGAADDSGLPNDRFFAVRPEGSVSTLKIQRTERGDSAVYLCASSRGQGRGYTFGSGTRLTVV.

The chain uses TRBV7-9 and TRBJ1-6; weak D call: TRBD1 (6 bases). Germline values: CDR1 SEHNR, CDR2 FQNEAQ (reference sequence). The CDR3 contains 17 residues. V was cut by 4 bases and J by 8 bases, with 21 bases left in between. CDR3 in DNA: TGTGCCAGCAGCTCCAATTTTCACAGGGCGGGGGATTCACCCCTCCACTTT. It specifies CASSSNFHRAGDSPLHF.

The V call is TRBV19, the J call TRBJ1-1; 8 bases are a match to TRBD1. The germline gives CDR1 LNHDA, CDR2 SQIVND (reference sequence). The ends lost 8 bases at V and 0 bases at J; junction bases unmatched: 11. The CDR3 has 16 amino acids. CDR3 bases: TGTGCCAGTCACCAGACAGGGGCTAACATGAACACTGAAGCTTTCTTT. This gives the protein CASHQTGANMNTEAFF.

The chain uses TRBV10-3 and TRBJ1-4; TRBD1 matches at 7 bases. There are 16 residues in the CDR3. J gave up 12 bases and V 1 base, and 14 bases lay outside the gene matches. Germline lookup yields CDR1 ENHRY and CDR2 SYGVKD. DNA of the CDR3: TGTGCCATCAGTGAGTGGGGCGGACAGGCGTCTCCGGAACTGTTTTTT. Protein product: CAISEWGGQASPELFF.